Presented here are 15 T cell receptor beta chains from one specimen sequenced in a study of blood T cells in healthy people across ages. The authors ran a second PCR of 7 to 11 cycles using a sample-barcoded 5' primer and a J-beta primer mix. TCRdb reprocessed the 5' RACE reads via MiXCR and lists one record per CDR3 protein. The data hold roughly 860,000 distinct CDR3 sequences, with around two thirds observed a single time. The sample taken for sequencing was blood. The origin of the receptors is a man aged 30 to 45 in good health.

This clonotype was counted at least ten times. The chain employs TRBV4-3 and TRBJ2-3; no clear D gene. The V gene's germline CDR1 is LGHNA and CDR2 YSLEER. Trimming pared 0 bases from V and 9 bases from J, leaving 10 bases between. The CDR3 has 13 amino acids. In DNA, the CDR3 is TGCGCCAGCAGCCAAGAGGGCGCCAGGACGCAGTATTTT. This translates into CASSQEGARTQYF.

V is TRBV28 and J is TRBJ2-3, with 11 bases matching TRBD2. Trimming took 4 bases from V and 5 from J; bases not matched to a gene: 8. The CDR3 runs to 16 residues. Per the germline V gene, CDR1 is MDHEN and CDR2 is SYDVKM. CDR3 DNA sequence: TGTGCCAGCAGTTCCCCCCTAGCGGGGGGCGAAGATACGCAGTATTTT. This translates into CASSSPLAGGEDTQYF.

The rearrangement uses TRBV6-1 and TRBJ2-6; 9 bases are shared with TRBD2. V dropped 6 bases and J dropped 0; count of bases not matched to a gene: 6. CDR1 and CDR2 (germline): MNHNS, SASEGT. This CDR3 spans 17 amino acids. The CDR3 bases are TGTGCCAGCAGCCCCAGCGGGGGGTTCTCTGGGGCCAACGTCCTGACTTTC. It codes for CASSPSGGFSGANVLTF.

This clonotype has only a few counts. The chain uses TRBV10-3 and TRBJ1-6; 7 nucleotides match TRBD1. This CDR3 is 15 amino acids long. J lost 7 bases, V lost 2 bases, and 5 bases had no gene match. CDR1 is ENHRY and CDR2 is SYGVKD in the germline V gene. CDR3 sequence reads: CAISEGGQDNSPLHF. Here the CDR3 DNA reads TGTGCCATCAGTGAGGGAGGACAGGACAATTCACCCCTCCACTTT.

The J gene is TRBJ2-7, the V gene TRBV6-2 or TRBV6-3, with 8 bases that match TRBD1. Germline CDR1 is MNHEY and CDR2 is SVGEGT. The length of the CDR3 is 14 residues. The junction had 10 bases not matched to a gene; V was cut back by 5 bases and J by 7 bases. In DNA, the CDR3 is TGTGCCAGCAGTGCCGAGCAGGGGGCGAAAGAGCAGTACTTC. This codes for CASSAEQGAKEQYF.

This sequence joins TRBV14 and TRBJ2-7; 11 bases line up with TRBD1. Trimming at V came to 8 bases and at J to 5 bases, leaving 5 bases not matched to a gene. In germline, CDR1 is SGHDN, CDR2 FVKESK. The length of the CDR3 is 13 residues. This chain's CDR3 is CASGQGAQDEQYF. The CDR3 nucleotides are TGTGCCAGCGGACAGGGGGCACAGGACGAGCAGTACTTC.

The sample holds a few counts of this clonotype. The rearrangement joins TRBV7-2 to TRBJ2-1; 9 bases are shared with TRBD1. V gave up 5 bases and J gave up 13 bases; unmatched junction bases: 12. CDR1 is SGHTA, CDR2 FQGNSA, per germline. The CDR3 runs 14 residues. The CDR3 here is CASSRDRELVLQFF. In DNA, the CDR3 is TGTGCCAGCAGCCGGGACAGGGAATTGGTCCTACAGTTCTTC.

The count of this clonotype is one. This sequence joins TRBV20-1 and TRBJ2-1, with D possibly matching TRBD1 (6 bases). The CDR3 spans 12 residues. CDR1 and CDR2 from the germline V gene are DFQATT and SNEGSKA (reference sequence). The V gene lost 6 bases and the J gene lost 4 bases, with 10 bases spanning the gap. CDR3 amino acids: CSAQGTYNEQFF. CDR3 DNA sequence: TGCAGTGCCCAGGGGACATACAATGAGCAGTTCTTC.

Turning to this clonotype: A read error is possible here, since a much larger clone lies one base away. The chain uses TRBV5-1 and TRBJ2-4; D may be TRBD1 or TRBD2 (5 bases each). Germline CDR1 reads SGHRS; CDR2 reads YFSETQ. V dropped 0 bases and J dropped 1 base, with 14 bases sitting between them. The CDR3 contains 17 residues. CDR3 in amino acids: CASSLAPGAGAKNIQYF. For the CDR3, the DNA is TGCGCCAGCAGCTTGGCCCCCGGGGCCGGGGCCAAAAACATTCAGTACTTC.

The chain carries TRBV30 and TRBJ2-1; possible D gene TRBD1, 5 bases. The CDR3 covers 15 residues. CDR1 is GTSNPN and CDR2 is SVGIG in the germline V gene (reference sequence). Trimming shortened V by 2 bases and J by 1 base, and 12 bases separated the two germline ends. CDR3 residues: CAWSPSDISYNEQFF. CDR3 nucleotides: TGTGCCTGGAGTCCGTCGGACATATCCTACAATGAGCAGTTCTTC.

The chain uses TRBV6-2 or TRBV6-3 and TRBJ2-1; 12 nucleotides match TRBD1. V was pared by 5 bases and J by 9 bases, with 8 bases of the junction left unmatched. The CDR3 is made up of 15 amino acids. CDR1 is MNHEY, CDR2 SVGEGT, per germline. The CDR3 loop is CASSIGTGGYAEQFF. As DNA, the CDR3 is TGTGCCAGCAGTATCGGGACAGGGGGCTACGCTGAGCAGTTCTTC.

The chain has TRBV30 and TRBJ2-1; D could derive from TRBD1 or TRBD2 (5 bases each). V lost 2 bases, J lost 6 bases, and 14 bases lay in between. The CDR3 is 14 amino acids. Germline V gene lookup returns CDR1 GTSNPN and CDR2 SVGIG (reference sequence). The CDR3 loop is CAWSSGRGGNEQFF. The CDR3 DNA reads as TGTGCCTGGAGTTCCGGACGGGGCGGCAATGAGCAGTTCTTC.

The chain's CDR3 is CATSGRTSGGTDTQYF. CDR3 DNA: TGTGCCACCAGTGGGAGGACTAGCGGGGGCACAGATACGCAGTATTTT. The V call is TRBV24-1, the J call TRBJ2-3; 12 bases align to TRBD2. CDR1 and CDR2 from the germline V gene are KGHDR and SFDVKD. The length of the CDR3 is 16 residues. After removal of 5 bases from V and 1 base from J, the junction contained 3 bases not matched to a gene.

The chain joins TRBV9 to TRBJ2-5; unclear D gene. The germline gives CDR1 SGDLS, CDR2 YYNGEE. V was clipped by 3 bases and J by 1 base, with 10 bases between them. CDR3 length equals 14 residues. The chain's CDR3 is CASSGQLIQETQYF. The CDR3 nucleotides are TGTGCCAGCAGCGGGCAACTAATCCAAGAGACCCAGTACTTC.

The chain combines TRBV28 with TRBJ2-1; a weak D match, TRBD1 (5 bases). The CDR3 length is 14 residues. Trimming removed 5 bases from V and 5 bases from J, with 13 bases in between. The germline gives CDR1 MDHEN, CDR2 SYDVKM. The CDR3 protein is CASSPTDTHNEQFF. DNA of the CDR3: TGTGCCAGCAGTCCCACGGACACCCACAATGAGCAGTTCTTC.